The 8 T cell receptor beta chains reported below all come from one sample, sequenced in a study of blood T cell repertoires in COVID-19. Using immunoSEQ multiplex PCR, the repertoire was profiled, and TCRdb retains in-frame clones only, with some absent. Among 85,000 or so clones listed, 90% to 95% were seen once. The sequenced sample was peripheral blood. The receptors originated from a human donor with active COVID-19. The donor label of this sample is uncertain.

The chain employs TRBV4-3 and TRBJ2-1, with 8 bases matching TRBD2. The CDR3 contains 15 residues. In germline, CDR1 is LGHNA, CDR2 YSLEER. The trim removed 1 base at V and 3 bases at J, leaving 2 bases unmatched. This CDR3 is CASSQGTSGYNEQFF. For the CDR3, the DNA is TGCGCCAGCAGCCAAGGAACTAGCGGCTACAATGAGCAGTTCTTC.

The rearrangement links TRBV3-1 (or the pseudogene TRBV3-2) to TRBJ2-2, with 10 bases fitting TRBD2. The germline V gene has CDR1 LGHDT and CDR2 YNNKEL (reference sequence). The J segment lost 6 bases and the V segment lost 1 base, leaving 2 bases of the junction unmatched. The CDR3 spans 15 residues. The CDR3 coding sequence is TGTGCCAGCAGCCAAGGGAGCGGGAGGGCCGGGGAGCTGTTTTTT. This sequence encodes CASSQGSGRAGELFF.

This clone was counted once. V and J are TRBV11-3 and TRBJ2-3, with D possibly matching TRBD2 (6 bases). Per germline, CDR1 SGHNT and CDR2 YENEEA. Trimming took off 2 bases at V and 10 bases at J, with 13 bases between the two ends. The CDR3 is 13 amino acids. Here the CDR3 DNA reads TGTGCCAGCAGCTTAAGGCGGCGGGAACCGCAGTATTTT. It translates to CASSLRRREPQYF.

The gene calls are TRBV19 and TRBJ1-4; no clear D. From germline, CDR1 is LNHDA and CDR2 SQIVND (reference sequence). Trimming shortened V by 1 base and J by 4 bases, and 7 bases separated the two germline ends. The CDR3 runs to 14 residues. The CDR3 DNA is TGTGCCAGTAGTATAGGATACGGTAATGAAAAACTGTTTTTT. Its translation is CASSIGYGNEKLFF.

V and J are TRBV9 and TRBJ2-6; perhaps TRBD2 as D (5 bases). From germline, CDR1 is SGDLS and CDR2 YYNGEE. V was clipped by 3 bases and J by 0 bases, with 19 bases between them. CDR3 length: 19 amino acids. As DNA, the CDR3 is TGTGCCAGCAGCGAATGGGAGCAGGTTCGACCCTCTGGGGCCAACGTCCTGACTTTC. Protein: CASSEWEQVRPSGANVLTF.

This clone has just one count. The CDR3 spells CASSKVPFPGVGNTIYF. In DNA, the CDR3 is TGTGCCAGCAGCAAAGTCCCCTTCCCAGGGGTTGGAAACACCATATATTTT. The gene calls are TRBV21-1 and TRBJ1-3; the D segment call TRBD1 is taken from the table without a DNA check. TRBV21-1 is reported as a pseudogene. The CDR3 is 17 amino acids.

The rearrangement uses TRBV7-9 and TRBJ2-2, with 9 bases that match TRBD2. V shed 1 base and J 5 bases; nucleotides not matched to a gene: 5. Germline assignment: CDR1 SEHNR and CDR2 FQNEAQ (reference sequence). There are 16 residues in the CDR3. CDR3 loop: CASSLVAGVSTGELFF. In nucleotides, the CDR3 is TGTGCCAGCAGCTTAGTAGCGGGAGTGAGTACCGGGGAGCTGTTTTTT.

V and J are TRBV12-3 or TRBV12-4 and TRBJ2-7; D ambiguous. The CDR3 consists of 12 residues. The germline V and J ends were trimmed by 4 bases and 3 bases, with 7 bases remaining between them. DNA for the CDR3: TGTGCCAGCAGTTCTTTATTCTACGAGCAGTACTTC. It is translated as CASSSLFYEQYF.